The next 20 T cell receptor beta chains were all read from a single sample in a study of cytomegalovirus exposure and HLA in healthy donors (TCRdb year 2017). The library came from the immunoSEQ multiplex PCR assay. For the multiplex PCR, a mixture combining 60 forward primers for TCR Vbeta segments and 13 reverse primers for TCR Jbeta segments was used. The clones in this table, taken by TCRdb from immuneACCESS, are in-frame only. Not every clone is retained; where verified, under half of the shortfall comes from an unresolved V gene, and the cause of the rest is unknown. This sample is represented by 120,000 or so clones; about 62% of them were singletons. Jointly, the top ten make up approximately 8% of the sample. The specimen was PBMCs. The source is a woman in her forties in good health and CMV-seropositive.

The table lists this clone with a few counts. The chain couples TRBV5-4 to TRBJ1-4, with D hard to call. The germline gives CDR1 SGHNT, CDR2 YYREEE (reference sequence). The CDR3 loop spans 14 amino acids. V was shortened by 3 bases and J by 0 bases, with 6 bases between the two germline ends. CDR3 sequence: CASSSGSTNEKLFF. The DNA for the CDR3 is TGTGCCAGCAGCTCAGGTTCAACTAATGAAAAACTGTTTTTT. Complete variable domain (other parts from reference TRBV5-4 and TRBJ1-4): ETGVTQSPTHLIKTRGQQVTLRCSSQSGHNTVSWYQQALGQGPQFIFQYYREEENGRGNFPPRFSGLQFPNYSSELNVNALELDDSALYLCASSSGSTNEKLFFGSGTQLSVL.

The chain carries TRBV7-9 and TRBJ2-7; no reliable D call. V was trimmed by 1 base and J by 0 bases, leaving 19 bases between them. The CDR3 runs 18 residues. The germline V gene encodes CDR1 SEHNR and CDR2 FQNEAQ (reference sequence). The CDR3 DNA is TGTGCCAGCAGCTTAGTAGACTCCGACGGATATCGCTCCTACGAGCAGTACTTC. Amino acids: CASSLVDSDGYRSYEQYF.

The chain links TRBV6-1 to TRBJ1-2; 8 bases line up with TRBD1. The CDR3 consists of 14 residues. Unmatched junction bases numbered 10, after V lost 6 bases and J lost 7 bases. Germline CDR1 reads MNHNS; CDR2 reads SASEGT. The CDR3 loop is CASRLNRGVGGYTF. DNA of the CDR3: TGTGCCAGCAGACTAAACAGGGGGGTAGGTGGCTACACCTTC.

This clone was recorded a few times. The chain couples TRBV6-1 to TRBJ1-5; D possibly corresponds to TRBD1 (6 bases). This CDR3 has 14 residues. In germline, CDR1 is MNHNS, CDR2 SASEGT. Trimming left V 8 bases short and J 9 bases short, with 20 bases between. CDR3 in amino acids: CASWGGRPQMPQHF. CDR3 bases: TGTGCCAGCTGGGGGGGGCGGCCTCAAATGCCCCAGCATTTT.

This clone was seen just once. The rearrangement uses TRBV19 and TRBJ2-1; TRBD2 matches at 8 bases. The germline V gene encodes CDR1 LNHDA and CDR2 SQIVND (reference sequence). This CDR3 spans 17 amino acids. V shed 1 base and J 2 bases; nucleotides not matched to a gene: 7. The CDR3 DNA sequence: TGTGCCAGTAGTATAGTGTGGGCGGGGGGAACCTACAATGAGCAGTTCTTC. It translates to CASSIVWAGGTYNEQFF. The variable domain in full, completed from reference TRBV19 and TRBJ2-1, reads DGGITQSPKYLFRKEGQNVTLSCEQNLNHDAMYWYRQDPGQGLRLIYYSQIVNDFQKGDIAEGYSVSREKKESFPLTVTSAQKNPTAFYLCASSIVWAGGTYNEQFFGPGTRLTVL.

This clone was counted once. The V and J genes are TRBV28 and TRBJ1-5; D possibly corresponds to TRBD1 (6 bases). CDR1 is MDHEN and CDR2 is SYDVKM in the germline V gene. V was trimmed by 3 bases and J by 4 bases, leaving 13 bases between them. This CDR3 is 15 amino acids long. The CDR3 DNA is TGTGCCAGCAGTTTCCTACAGGGTTCTAATCAGCCCCAGCATTTT. This sequence encodes CASSFLQGSNQPQHF.

The chain is built from TRBV11-2 and TRBJ2-1, with a tentative D call TRBD2 (6 bases). The CDR3 extends over 16 amino acids. The V and J ends lost 5 bases and 9 bases respectively, with 23 bases between them. The V gene's germline CDR1 is SGHAT and CDR2 FQNNGV. CDR3 residues: CASSPLTGTGPFEQFF. In nucleotides, the CDR3 is TGTGCCAGCAGCCCGCTGACCGGGACTGGCCCTTTTGAGCAGTTCTTC.

This clone turned up a few times. V is TRBV5-5 and J is TRBJ1-2; 7 bases line up with TRBD1. Germline V gene sequence: CDR1 SGHKS, CDR2 YYEKEE (reference sequence). This CDR3 region has 16 residues. The V and J ends lost 4 bases and 4 bases, in that order; junction bases with no gene match: 13. CDR3 bases: TGTGCCAGCAGCCATGACAGGGCCACGCCGGGCTATGGCTACACCTTC. This encodes CASSHDRATPGYGYTF.

This clone has a handful of counts. The gene calls are TRBV19 and TRBJ2-7; D is possibly TRBD1 (6 bases). Germline CDR1 LNHDA, CDR2 SQIVND (reference sequence). This CDR3 contains 14 residues. V was pared by 4 bases and J by 1 base, with 11 bases between. CDR3 DNA sequence: TGTGCCAGTAGTAGGTCCGGGACATCCTACGAGCAGTACTTC. Protein product: CASSRSGTSYEQYF.

The chain links TRBV5-1 to TRBJ2-2, with a possible D match to TRBD1 (5 bases). This CDR3 has 14 amino acids. Germline V gene sequence: CDR1 SGHRS, CDR2 YFSETQ. The V end was cut by 0 bases, the J end by 3 bases, with 6 bases between. CDR3 nucleotide sequence: TGCGCCAGCAGCTTGGGGACACACACCGGGGAGCTGTTTTTT. Its protein product is CASSLGTHTGELFF.

The V and J genes are TRBV28 and TRBJ2-3; TRBD2 matches at 10 bases. Germline values: CDR1 MDHEN, CDR2 SYDVKM. The CDR3 totals 15 residues. V dropped 4 bases and J dropped 6; count of bases not matched to a gene: 7. CDR3 DNA sequence: TGTGCCAGCAGTTCCCAGCGGGGGGGCCTTGATACGCAGTATTTT. Translation: CASSSQRGGLDTQYF. Complete variable domain (other parts from reference TRBV28 and TRBJ2-3): DVKVTQSSRYLVKRTGEKVFLECVQDMDHENMFWYRQDPGLGLRLIYFSYDVKMKEKGDIPEGYSVSREKKERFSLILESASTNQTSMYLCASSSQRGGLDTQYFGPGTRLTVL.

V and J are TRBV6-6 and TRBJ2-5, with 7 bases that match TRBD2. The germline V gene encodes CDR1 MNHNY and CDR2 SVGAGI (reference sequence). The CDR3 has 15 residues. Trimming removed 4 bases from V and 4 bases from J; junction bases left unmatched: 9. Here the CDR3 DNA reads TGTGCCAGCAGTTTCGGGGACTCGGGGGGAGAGACCCAGTACTTC. Amino acids: CASSFGDSGGETQYF.

The V and J genes are TRBV6-1 and TRBJ1-1; the D is unclear. Germline-derived CDR1 and CDR2 are MNHNS and SASEGT. Trimming took off 4 bases at V and 1 base at J, with 13 bases between the two ends. This CDR3 is 15 amino acids long. The CDR3 loop is CASSVDSPGNTEAFF. The DNA for the CDR3 is TGTGCCAGCAGTGTTGATAGCCCCGGGAACACTGAAGCTTTCTTT.

The chain links TRBV27 to TRBJ1-5; D gene unclear. Germline values: CDR1 MNHEY, CDR2 SMNVEV (reference sequence). The CDR3 runs to 14 residues. V lost 6 bases and J 7 bases, leaving 16 bases between the germline ends. CDR3 residues: CASRDSGWVQPQHF. CDR3 nucleotides: TGTGCCAGCAGGGACTCAGGTTGGGTACAGCCCCAGCATTTT.

This chain links TRBV2 with TRBJ2-7; 9 bases are a match to TRBD1. Germline values: CDR1 SNHLY, CDR2 FYNNEI. Unmatched junction bases numbered 0, after V lost 4 bases and J lost 2 bases. The CDR3 sequence is 13 residues long. The CDR3 DNA is TGTGCCAGCAGTGGACAGGGGGCCTACGAGCAGTACTTC. Its translation is CASSGQGAYEQYF. Looking up the rest from reference TRBV2 and TRBJ2-7 gives the full variable domain: EPEVTQTPSHQVTQMGQEVILRCVPISNHLYFYWYRQILGQKVEFLVSFYNNEISEKSEIFDDQFSVERPDGSNFTLKIRSTKLEDSAMYFCASSGQGAYEQYFGPGTRLTVT.

V usage is TRBV9 and J usage is TRBJ2-1, with 9 bases lining up with TRBD2. The V gene end was trimmed by 0 bases and the J gene end by 8 bases; junction bases not matched to a gene: 9. The CDR3 covers 16 residues. Germline CDR1 reads SGDLS; CDR2 reads YYNGEE. DNA of the CDR3: TGTGCCAGCAGCGTAGATGGGCTAGCGGGATCGGATGAGCAGTTCTTC. Translation: CASSVDGLAGSDEQFF.

This clone appeared once. The V gene is TRBV7-9, the J gene TRBJ2-1; maybe TRBD1 (6 bases). The germline CDR1 and CDR2 sequences are SEHNR and FQNEAQ (reference sequence). The V end lost 7 bases, the J end lost 5 bases, and 12 bases lay between the germline ends. The CDR3 runs to 13 residues. CDR3 loop: CASTPRDNNEQFF. The CDR3 DNA sequence: TGTGCCAGCACCCCCAGGGACAACAATGAGCAGTTCTTC.

This rearrangement joins TRBV12-5 to TRBJ1-1, with a tentative D call TRBD1 (5 bases). The ends were cut back, 6 bases at V and 1 base at J, with 9 bases in the middle. Germline V CDR1 and CDR2: LGHNT, FRNRAP. CDR3 length: 13 amino acids. The CDR3 region has the DNA TGTGCTAGTGGGATACAGGAGAACACTGAAGCTTTCTTT. Protein sequence: CASGIQENTEAFF.

Details on this clone: A read error may account for a junction end that differs from germline. The genes are TRBV10-3 and TRBJ1-1, with no clear D. Germline loops: CDR1 ENHRY, CDR2 SYGVKD. The CDR3 loop spans 14 amino acids. The CDR3: CAISPDGRNAEAFF. The CDR3 DNA follows: TGTGCCATCAGCCCCGACGGGAGGAACGCTGAAGCTTTCTTT.

V is TRBV5-1 and J is TRBJ2-1, with 8 bases matching TRBD2. CDR3 length: 12 amino acids. Trimming at V came to 6 bases and at J to 9 bases, leaving 5 bases not matched to a gene. CDR1 SGHRS and CDR2 YFSETQ come from the germline V gene. The CDR3 DNA reads as TGCGCCAGCACAGCGGGAGCGGGTGAGCAGTTCTTC. Translated, it gives CASTAGAGEQFF.